These T cell receptor beta chains were read from a single sample in a study of vaccination and CD4 T cells after COVID-19. TCRdb fed the PCR reads into MiXCR, producing one record per CDR3 protein. The profile covers 20,000 to 25,000 distinct CDR3 sequences, with approximately 42% appearing a single time and 7.5% to 10% taken by the ten largest. These TCRs' antigens remain unknown. The source material was CD4+ T cells from blood, cultured in vitro, sampled about 7 months after SARS-CoV-2 vaccination. The receptors come from a human donor who had recovered from COVID-19. Each CDR3 is given with its conserved first and last residue. D genes are given only for firm matches. Clone size is given for some rows only: seen once, a few or many times, or a class if the clone is expanded.

j_call clone_size v_call d_call cdr3_nt cdr3_aa
TRBJ1-1 NA TRBV7-2 NA TGTGCCAGCAGCTGGAGGGCCAGGGACACTGAAGCTTTCTTT CASSWRARDTEAFF
TRBJ1-2 few TRBV7-2 NA TGTGCCAGCAGCTCATCCCGGGACGGATTATCGCTCACCTTC CASSSSRDGLSLTF
TRBJ1-5 few TRBV7-6 NA TGTGCCAGCAGCTTAGAGGTTGCAAGGGGATATAGCAATCAGCCCCAGCATTTT CASSLEVARGYSNQPQHF
TRBJ1-1 NA TRBV6-1 NA TGTGCCACTTCGACCGTCATGAACACTGAAGCTTTCTTT CATSTVMNTEAFF
TRBJ2-3 NA TRBV20-1 NA TGCAGTGCGAGAAGGTCGGACTACGACACAGATACGCAGTATTTT CSARRSDYDTDTQYF
TRBJ2-3 NA TRBV7-3 NA TGTGCCAGCAGCTCTAAGCGGGATACGCAGTATTTT CASSSKRDTQYF
TRBJ2-3 once TRBV19 NA TGTGCCAGTAGTAGAGCGGCCAAAGATACGCAGTATTTT CASSRAAKDTQYF
TRBJ1-5 large TRBV6-1 NA TGTGCCAGCAGACCACAGGCGTCGGGCAATCAGCCCCAGCATTTT CASRPQASGNQPQHF
TRBJ2-5 NA TRBV4-1 TRBD2 TGCGCCAGCAGCCAAGATTCCTTTTCAGCGGGAGGGGCGGAGACCCAGTACTTC CASSQDSFSAGGAETQYF
TRBJ1-5 NA TRBV19 TRBD1 TGTGCCAGTAGTGGACAGGGTCATAGCAATCAGCCCCAGCATTTT CASSGQGHSNQPQHF
TRBJ2-7 NA TRBV20-1 TRBD1 TGCAGTGCTAGCCGGGACAGTTCCTCCTACGAGCAGTACTTC CSASRDSSSYEQYF
TRBJ2-5 few TRBV11-3 NA TGTGCCAGCAGCGTTGGCTCTAGCGCTCAAGAGACCCAGTACTTC CASSVGSSAQETQYF
TRBJ1-6 NA TRBV20-1 TRBD1 TGCAGTGCTGAGGACAGGCTACCCAATTCACCCCTCCACTTT CSAEDRLPNSPLHF
TRBJ1-5 once TRBV29-1 NA TGCAGCGTGGGGGATAGCAATCAGCCCCAGCATTTT CSVGDSNQPQHF
TRBJ2-2 NA TRBV7-2 NA TGTGCCAGCAGCCAGGAGGACGGGGGGGAGCTGTTTTTT CASSQEDGGELFF
TRBJ2-3 NA TRBV7-2 TRBD2 TGTGCCAGCAGCGGGAGCATGGTTAAGCGGGAGCCAGATACGCAGTATTTT CASSGSMVKREPDTQYF
TRBJ2-4 NA TRBV20-1 TRBD2 TGCAGTGCTGAATCACCCCGGACTAGCGGAGCCAACTTC CSAESPRTSGANF
TRBJ2-3 few TRBV24-1 TRBD2 TGTGCCACCAGTGAAACGACTAGCGGGGGAGCAGATACGCAGTATTTT CATSETTSGGADTQYF
TRBJ2-1 NA TRBV7-3 TRBD2 TGTGCCAGCAGCTTAGAGCTAGCGGGAGTTCCTGCCAATGAGCAGTTCTTC CASSLELAGVPANEQFF
TRBJ1-1 few TRBV7-9 TRBD1 TGTGCCAGCAGCTCGGCGACAGGGGGCAGGACTGAAGCTTTCTTT CASSSATGGRTEAFF
TRBJ2-7 NA TRBV28 NA TGTGCCAGCACCAGACCCGGACTGGGCTCCTACGAGCAGTACTTC CASTRPGLGSYEQYF
TRBJ1-2 once TRBV11-2 TRBD1 TGTGCCAGCAGCTTAGCAGGGGGAAGCTATGGCTACACCTTC CASSLAGGSYGYTF
TRBJ1-2 once TRBV28 NA TGTGCCAGCATCCCATTCATCGGACGGGCCGGGGAAGGCTACACCTTC CASIPFIGRAGEGYTF
TRBJ2-7 NA TRBV7-9 TRBD1 TGTGCCAGCAGCTCCACTAGGAGGGGACAGGGGTACCACGAGCAGTACTTC CASSSTRRGQGYHEQYF
TRBJ1-6 NA TRBV6-4 NA TGTGCCAGCAGTGACAGGGGTAATTCACCCCTCCACTTT CASSDRGNSPLHF
TRBJ2-3 NA TRBV1 NA TGCACCAGCAGCCGAAGGGTTGTAGCGGGCAGGGGGTGTGCAGATACGCAGTATTTT CTSSRRVVAGRGCADTQYF
TRBJ1-5 few TRBV27 NA TGTGCCAGCAGTTTAAATATGGGGACTAGCGGTCAGCCCCAGCATTTT CASSLNMGTSGQPQHF
TRBJ2-7 NA TRBV24-1 TRBD2 TGTGCCGTGGGAGGGCTAAACTCCTACGAGCAGTACTTC CAVGGLNSYEQYF
TRBJ1-1 few TRBV6-5 TRBD1 TGTGCCAGCAGTTACAGGACAGGGGGCACGTATAGAAGCACTGAAGCTTTCTTT CASSYRTGGTYRSTEAFF
TRBJ2-1 few TRBV29-1 TRBD1 TGCAGCGTCTCGGCACAGGGGGACTACAATGAGCAGTTCTTC CSVSAQGDYNEQFF
TRBJ2-1 NA TRBV6-1 NA TGTGCCAGCACCTTGGGGGCAGGAGCCTACAATGAGCAGTTCTTC CASTLGAGAYNEQFF
TRBJ2-7 NA TRBV20-1 TRBD2 TGCAGTGCTAGAGCCGGGACTAGCGCCTACGAGCAGTACTTC CSARAGTSAYEQYF
TRBJ2-3 NA TRBV7-9 TRBD1 TGTGCCAGCAGCCCGCAGGGGGCTGGTCGCACAGATACGCAGTATTTT CASSPQGAGRTDTQYF
TRBJ2-5 NA TRBV28 NA TGTGCCAGCAGTTCGACAGAATTCAACCAAGAGACCCAGTACTTC CASSSTEFNQETQYF